Listed below are T cell receptor beta chains from one sample, sequenced in a study of PD-L1 blockade in urothelial cancer. Assay used: immunoSEQ multiplex PCR; TCRdb lists only in-frame clones, some missing. Counted here are around 50,000 clones, 88% occurring once; the ten biggest clones make up 2% to 3%. The material sequenced was PBMCs, taken around atezolizumab (anti-PD-L1) treatment. These receptors were taken from a man aged 55 to 70 with urothelial cancer. Both conserved end residues are part of each CDR3. A D gene is named only where the DNA matches it firmly. Clone size is stated in some rows and not others, as once, few, many or a class when expanded.

TRBV29-1	12	-	once	TRBJ1-2	TGCAGCGTACCGACAAACCCTCTCGGCTACACCTTC	CSVPTNPLGYTF
TRBV18	14	TRBD2	once	TRBJ2-5	TGTGCCAGCTCACCACCTCCTAGCGGGGGGACCCAGTACTTC	CASSPPPSGGTQYF
TRBV7-8	16	TRBD1	once	TRBJ1-6	TGTGCCAGCAGCTCGCAACAGGGGGCGGGTAATTCACCCCTCCACTTT	CASSSQQGAGNSPLHF
TRBV7-2	16	TRBD2	-	TRBJ2-5	TGTGCCAGCAGCTTCTTGCTAGCGGGCCACCAAGAGACCCAGTACTTC	CASSFLLAGHQETQYF
TRBV5-1	13	TRBD1	-	TRBJ1-4	TGCGCCAGTACCGGGACAGATAATGAAAAACTGTTTTTT	CASTGTDNEKLFF
TRBV30	15	-	-	TRBJ2-1	TGTGCCTGGAGTTCGACCTCAGAGGTGGGCAATGAGCAGTTCTTC	CAWSSTSEVGNEQFF
TRBV28	16	TRBD1	-	TRBJ1-5	TGTGCCAGCAGTGTAGGGGGAAGGGGGCTCAATCAGCCCCAGCATTTT	CASSVGGRGLNQPQHF
TRBV11-2	14	-	-	TRBJ2-3	TGTGCCAGCAGCCTCAGAGTAGCCACAGATACGCAGTATTTT	CASSLRVATDTQYF
TRBV18	18	TRBD1	-	TRBJ2-6	TGTGCCAGCTCACCAAGGGACAGGGCCCTCTCTGGGGCCAACGTCCTGACTTTC	CASSPRDRALSGANVLTF
TRBV5-1	15	TRBD2	once	TRBJ2-7	TGCGCCAGCAGGTCCGACTCTAGCGGCGCCTACGAGCAGTACTTC	CASRSDSSGAYEQYF